This TCR beta chain stems from a study of control samples from healthy donors and cancer patients. Profiling relied on immunoSEQ multiplex PCR, and the TCRdb table lists in-frame clones only, not all of them. The profile shows tens of thousands of clones, roughly 80% of them singletons. Trimming stripped 6 bases from V and 0 bases from J, with 21 bases between. The CDR3 runs to 18 residues. Germline V CDR1 and CDR2: LNHDA, SQIVND (reference sequence). The TCR was taken from a man between 65 and 85 years old with lung cancer. The sequenced sample was PBMCs. The rearrangement uses TRBV19 and TRBJ1-5; maybe TRBD1 (6 bases). Here the CDR3 DNA reads TGTGCCAGTAGATCAACTCGACCGGGACATAGTAGCAATCAGCCCCAGCATTTT. The encoded protein is CASRSTRPGHSSNQPQHF.